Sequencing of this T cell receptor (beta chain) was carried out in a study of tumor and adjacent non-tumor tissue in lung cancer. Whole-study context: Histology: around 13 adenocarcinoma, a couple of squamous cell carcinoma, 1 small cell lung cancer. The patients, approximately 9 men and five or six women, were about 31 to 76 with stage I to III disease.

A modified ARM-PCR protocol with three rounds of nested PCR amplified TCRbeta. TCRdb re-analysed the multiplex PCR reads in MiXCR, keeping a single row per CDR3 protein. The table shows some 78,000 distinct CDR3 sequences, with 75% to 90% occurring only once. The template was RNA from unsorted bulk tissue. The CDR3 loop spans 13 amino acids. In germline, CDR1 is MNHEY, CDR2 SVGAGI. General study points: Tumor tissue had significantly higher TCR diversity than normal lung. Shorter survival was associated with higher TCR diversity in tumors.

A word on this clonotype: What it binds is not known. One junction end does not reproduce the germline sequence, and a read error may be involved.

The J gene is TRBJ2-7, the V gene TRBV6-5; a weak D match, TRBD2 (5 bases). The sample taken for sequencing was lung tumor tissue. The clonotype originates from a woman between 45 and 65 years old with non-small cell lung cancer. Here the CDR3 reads CASSYRDLYEQYF. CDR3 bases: TGTGCCAGCAGTTACCGGGATCTCTACGAGCAGTATTTC.